Here is one T cell receptor (beta chain) with its context. Its antigen is still unknown. The sample carries other DNA sequences with the same CDR3. The CDR3 is 15 amino acids. V lost 2 bases and J 7 bases, leaving 15 bases between the germline ends. Germline assignment: CDR1 MNHEY and CDR2 SVGAGI. These data are taken from a study of cytomegalovirus exposure and HLA in healthy donors. Study conclusions and caveats: Many donors shared some public TCRs, even though most TCR sequences were rare. A later analysis linked a missense DCLRE1C variant to TCR beta V- and J-gene trimming. A list of around 150 TCR beta chains associated with cytomegalovirus was given.

Vbeta (60) and Jbeta (13) primers were used in the PCR. Here immunoSEQ multiplex PCR was the method, and the copy in TCRdb shows in-frame clones only, minus some. The data contain some 150,000 clones, around four fifths of them singletons. These donors counted as nominally healthy when sampled, but unrecorded immune exposures were likely. The chain employs TRBV6-5 and TRBJ1-5; D perhaps matches TRBD1 (6 bases). The sequence was collected from a man younger than 45 in good health and CMV-seronegative. The sample taken for sequencing was PBMCs. CDR3 bases: TGTGCCAGCAGTTACGATGGCAGGGGTTTACAGCCCCAGCATTTT. This translates into CASSYDGRGLQPQHF.